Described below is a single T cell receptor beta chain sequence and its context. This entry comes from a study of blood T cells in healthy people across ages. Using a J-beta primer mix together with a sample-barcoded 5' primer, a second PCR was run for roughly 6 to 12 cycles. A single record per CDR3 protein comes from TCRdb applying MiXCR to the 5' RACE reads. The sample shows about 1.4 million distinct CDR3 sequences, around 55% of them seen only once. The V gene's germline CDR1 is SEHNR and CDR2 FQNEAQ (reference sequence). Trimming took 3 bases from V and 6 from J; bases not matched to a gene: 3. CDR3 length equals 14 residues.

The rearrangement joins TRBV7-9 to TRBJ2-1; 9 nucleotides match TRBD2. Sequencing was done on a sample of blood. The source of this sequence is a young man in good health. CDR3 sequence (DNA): TGTGCCAGCAGCTTTCCGACTAGCGGCAATGAGCAGTTCTTC. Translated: CASSFPTSGNEQFF.